This TCR beta chain was sequenced during a study of memory CD4+ T cells and cytomegalovirus serostatus. Study at large: Of the healthy Belgian adults, roughly ten were CMV seropositive and 24 seronegative. Overall study findings and caveats: Median bootstrapped AUC for CMV status was approximately 0.96 originally, less than 0.93 US-trained. Each of roughly 65 CMV-associated TCRbeta sequences occurred in one to five individuals.

This clone came up a few times. What it binds is not known. The sort gate was single viable CD3+CD4+CD8-CD45RO+ cells for memory CD4+ T cells. Positive selection with CD4 microbeads enriched total CD4+ T cells. The table came from immunoSEQ multiplex PCR; TCRdb's copy has only in-frame clones and leaves some out. The table shows over 75,000 clones, with over 70% occurring only once. V lost 6 bases to trimming and J lost 3 bases; unmatched junction nucleotides: 11. The CDR3 loop spans 16 amino acids. Germline assignment: CDR1 ENHRY and CDR2 SYGVKD. Sequencing was performed on memory CD4+ T cells from blood. This chain joins TRBV10-3 and TRBJ2-5; 9 bases line up with TRBD2. The sequence came from an adult in good health and CMV-seropositive. In DNA, the CDR3 is TGTGCCATCAGCGAACGGGCGGCTAGCGGGGAAGAGACCCAGTACTTC. Its protein product is CAISERAASGEETQYF.